This T cell receptor beta chain came from a study of blood T cell repertoires in COVID-19. Study details: Sources were T cells, B-cell-depleted T cells, or PBMCs; the material itself was cDNA or gDNA.

Points on this clone: Other DNA sequences in the sample encode the same CDR3.

Repertoires were generated with immunoSEQ multiplex PCR, while TCRdb's copy carries only in-frame clones and drops some. The sample shows over 15,000 clones, over 75% of them seen only once. Germline assignment: CDR1 MDHEN and CDR2 SYDVKM. V dropped 6 bases and J dropped 5; count of bases not matched to a gene: 5. This CDR3 contains 15 residues. The chain employs TRBV28 and TRBJ1-6; 9 bases map to TRBD1. This clonotype was obtained from a human donor in a cohort sampled during active COVID-19. Sequencing was carried out using peripheral blood. Here the CDR3 DNA reads TGTGCCAGCAGCCGGGGGGACAGGGATAATTCACCCCTCCACTTT. Protein: CASSRGDRDNSPLHF.